These 20 T cell receptor beta chains were all obtained from the same sample, sequenced in a study of OX40 agonist ivuxolimab in advanced cancers. Some clones are missing from TCRdb's copy, which holds only in-frame ones; the method was immunoSEQ multiplex PCR. The sample has about 69,000 clones; 85% to 90% are singletons. Specimen: CD4+ or CD8+ T cells sorted from blood, collected in a trial of the OX40 agonist ivuxolimab. The source of these receptors is an adult with an advanced solid tumor such as melanoma, head and neck, liver or kidney cancer.

This sequence joins TRBV11-3 and TRBJ2-2; no clear D gene. Germline V gene lookup returns CDR1 SGHNT and CDR2 YENEEA. This CDR3 comprises 13 residues. Trimming took off 5 bases at V and 4 bases at J, with 8 bases between the two ends. The CDR3 loop reads CASSPRFTGELFF. The CDR3 DNA follows: TGTGCCAGCAGCCCACGATTCACCGGGGAGCTGTTTTTT.

V gene TRBV7-2 combines with J gene TRBJ1-4; 8 nucleotides align to TRBD1. Germline V gene lookup returns CDR1 SGHTA and CDR2 FQGNSA. The CDR3 is made up of 16 amino acids. The ends lost 2 bases at V and 5 bases at J; junction bases unmatched: 7. The CDR3 sequence: CASSLTSGTGNEKLFF. The DNA of the CDR3 is TGTGCCAGCAGCTTAACCTCCGGGACAGGAAATGAAAAACTGTTTTTT.

The chain carries TRBV18 and TRBJ1-4; no firm D call. Trimming stripped 2 bases from V and 6 bases from J, with 13 bases between. The CDR3 is made up of 15 amino acids. Per germline, CDR1 KGHSH and CDR2 LQKENI. The CDR3 protein is CASSPSGVTDEKLFF. CDR3 DNA: TGTGCCAGCTCACCATCGGGAGTAACCGATGAAAAACTGTTTTTT.

The chain joins TRBV6-5 to TRBJ1-5; the D gene is possibly TRBD1 (5 bases). Germline V gene data show CDR1 as MNHEY and CDR2 as SVGAGI. V lost 10 bases, J lost 6 bases, and 16 bases lay in between. This CDR3 comprises 13 residues. In DNA, the CDR3 is TGTGCCACTTCGGGGCCCGGAGGTCAGCCCCAGCATTTT. It is translated as CATSGPGGQPQHF.

This chain connects TRBV28 to TRBJ2-4, with 10 bases aligning to TRBD1. The CDR3 has 16 amino acids. Germline trimming cut 3 bases from V and 0 bases from J; bases unmatched to any gene: 2. Germline V gene data show CDR1 as MDHEN and CDR2 as SYDVKM. In DNA, the CDR3 is TGTGCCAGCAGTTTGGGGACAGGGGTAGCCAAAAACATTCAGTACTTC. Its protein product is CASSLGTGVAKNIQYF.

This sequence joins TRBV5-1 and TRBJ2-5; TRBD1 matches at 11 bases. In germline, CDR1 is SGHRS, CDR2 YFSETQ. The CDR3 runs 14 residues. V dropped 4 bases and J dropped 11; count of bases not matched to a gene: 10. In DNA form, the CDR3 reads TGCGCCAGCAGCGCCGGACAGGGGGCAGTTGAGCAGTACTTC. It specifies CASSAGQGAVEQYF.

In nucleotides, the CDR3 is TGTGCCAGCAGCTTAGAACTTCGCACAGATACGCAGTATTTT. Translated, it gives CASSLELRTDTQYF. The chain joins TRBV7-8 to TRBJ2-3; D is uncertain. V lost 1 base and J 1 base, leaving 6 bases between the germline ends. The CDR3 has 14 residues. Germline lookup yields CDR1 SGHVS and CDR2 FQNEAQ.

This chain links TRBV11-2 with TRBJ2-7; D ambiguous. Germline assignment: CDR1 SGHAT and CDR2 FQNNGV. The V gene lost 4 bases and the J gene lost 3 bases, with 7 bases spanning the gap. CDR3 length: 12 amino acids. The CDR3 coding sequence is TGTGCCAGCAGCTCGAACATCTACGAGCAGTACTTC. This gives the protein CASSSNIYEQYF.

J is TRBJ2-7 and V is TRBV5-1; possibly TRBD1 for D (6 bases). Trimming cost V 2 bases and J 0 bases, with 9 bases left between them. Germline CDR1 and CDR2: SGHRS and YFSETQ. The CDR3 totals 14 residues. CDR3 sequence (DNA): TGCGCCAGCAGCTTTGGGGGCAGCTCCTACGAGCAGTACTTC. It encodes CASSFGGSSYEQYF. The full variable domain, its missing parts supplied by reference TRBV5-1 and TRBJ2-7, is KAGVTQTPRYLIKTRGQQVTLSCSPISGHRSVSWYQQTPGQGLQFLFEYFSETQRNKGNFPGRFSGRQFSNSRSEMNVSTLELGDSALYLCASSFGGSSYEQYFGPGTRLTVT.

This clone was detected only once. V gene TRBV7-2 combines with J gene TRBJ1-2, with 7 bases that match TRBD1. Germline assignment: CDR1 SGHTA and CDR2 FQGNSA. CDR3 length: 14 residues. J lost 5 bases, V lost 3 bases, and 6 bases had no gene match. In nucleotides, the CDR3 is TGTGCCAGCAGCTTTAGGGACAGACTTTATGGCTACACCTTC. The encoded protein is CASSFRDRLYGYTF.

This chain connects TRBV6-5 to TRBJ1-5; 10 bases are a match to TRBD1. With V trimmed by 5 bases and J by 7 bases, 8 bases remained unmatched. The CDR3 extends over 15 amino acids. CDR1 and CDR2 (germline): MNHEY, SVGAGI. This CDR3 reads CASSPRQGAGQPQHF. CDR3 sequence (DNA): TGTGCCAGCAGTCCCCGACAGGGGGCAGGGCAGCCCCAGCATTTT.

This chain joins TRBV6-5 and TRBJ2-3, with 11 positions matching TRBD2. Germline V CDR1 and CDR2: MNHEY, SVGAGI. The CDR3 has 15 amino acids. The V segment lost 4 bases and the J segment 0 bases; nucleotides outside the gene matches: 0. The CDR3 loop reads CASSLAGGSTDTQYF. The CDR3 nucleotides read TGTGCCAGCAGTTTAGCGGGAGGGAGCACAGATACGCAGTATTTT.

This chain joins TRBV6-5 and TRBJ2-1; 7 positions match TRBD1. This CDR3 contains 14 residues. Trimming took 6 bases from V and 2 from J; bases not matched to a gene: 4. Germline CDR1 MNHEY, CDR2 SVGAGI. CDR3 in amino acids: CASRGDSPYNEQFF. The DNA of the CDR3 is TGTGCCAGCAGAGGGGACAGTCCCTACAATGAGCAGTTCTTC.

J is TRBJ2-3 and V is TRBV5-1, with TRBD1 identical over 7 bases. The CDR3 runs 16 residues. V lost 4 bases, J lost 0 bases, and 8 bases stayed unmatched. In germline, CDR1 is SGHRS, CDR2 YFSETQ. CDR3 sequence: CASSPPGQSSTDTQYF. In nucleotides, the CDR3 is TGCGCCAGCAGCCCTCCGGGACAGTCTAGCACAGATACGCAGTATTTT.

This clone has only one observation. Written as DNA, the CDR3 is TGTGCCAGCGGACCGCCCCGGGACACACCCTACGAGCAGTACTTC. Translating it yields CASGPPRDTPYEQYF. The J gene is TRBJ2-7, the V gene TRBV28; D may be TRBD1 (6 bases). Per germline, CDR1 MDHEN and CDR2 SYDVKM. Between the trimmed V and J ends, which lost 8 bases and 2 bases, there was a span of 19 bases. CDR3 length equals 15 residues.

The rearrangement uses TRBV27 and TRBJ2-1, with 13 bases aligning to TRBD2. V shed 6 bases, J shed 2 bases, and the junction held 4 bases outside the gene matches. The germline V gene encodes CDR1 MNHEY and CDR2 SMNVEV (reference sequence). CDR3 length: 16 residues. The CDR3 DNA reads TGTGCCAGCAGCCGGACTAGCGGGAGACCCTACAATGAGCAGTTCTTC. As protein: CASSRTSGRPYNEQFF.

This clone was seen only once. The chain is built from TRBV7-3 and TRBJ2-1, with D maybe TRBD1 (5 bases). The CDR3 is made up of 12 amino acids. Per the germline V gene, CDR1 is SGHTA and CDR2 is FQGTGA. Trimming left V 5 bases short and J 7 bases short, with 9 bases between. The CDR3 coding sequence is TGTGCCAGCAGCCCAGCAGGGAATGAGCAGTTCTTC. Its protein product is CASSPAGNEQFF.

This rearrangement joins TRBV5-1 to TRBJ2-7; D assignment may be TRBD1 or TRBD2 (5 bases each). Per the germline V gene, CDR1 is SGHRS and CDR2 is YFSETQ. The length of the CDR3 is 17 residues. V gave up 3 bases and J gave up 3 bases, with 22 bases separating them. The CDR3 DNA is TGCGCCAGCAGCTATGAGAAAAACCGGGACGTCCGCTACGAGCAGTACTTC. Translated: CASSYEKNRDVRYEQYF.

The J gene is TRBJ2-5, the V gene TRBV7-2; tentatively, D is TRBD1 or TRBD2 (6 bases each). V was pared by 5 bases and J by 4 bases, with 14 bases between. This CDR3 has 14 residues. Germline V lookup: CDR1 SGHTA, CDR2 FQGNSA. CDR3 DNA: TGTGCCAGCAGCCGCGTAGGGGGGACAGAGACCCAGTACTTC. Its translation: CASSRVGGTETQYF. Variable domain in full (rest from reference TRBV7-2 and TRBJ2-5): GAGVSQSPSNKVTEKGKDVELRCDPISGHTALYWYRQSLGQGLEFLIYFQGNSAPDKSGLPSDRFSAERTGGSVSTLTIQRTQQEDSAVYLCASSRVGGTETQYFGPGTRLLVL.

The V gene is TRBV25-1, the J gene TRBJ1-3, with TRBD1 as a possible D gene (6 bases). Germline V lookup: CDR1 MGHDK, CDR2 SYGVNS. Between the trimmed V and J ends, which lost 7 bases and 0 bases, there was a span of 13 bases. The CDR3 extends over 15 amino acids. The CDR3 protein is CASNPGTPSGNTIYF. In DNA form, the CDR3 reads TGTGCCAGCAATCCCGGGACACCCTCTGGAAACACCATATATTTT. Filled out from reference TRBV25-1 and TRBJ1-3, the complete variable domain reads EADIYQTPRYLVIGTGKKITLECSQTMGHDKMYWYQQDPGMELHLIHYSYGVNSTEKGDLSSESTVSRIRTEHFPLTLESARPSHTSQYLCASNPGTPSGNTIYFGEGSWLTVV.